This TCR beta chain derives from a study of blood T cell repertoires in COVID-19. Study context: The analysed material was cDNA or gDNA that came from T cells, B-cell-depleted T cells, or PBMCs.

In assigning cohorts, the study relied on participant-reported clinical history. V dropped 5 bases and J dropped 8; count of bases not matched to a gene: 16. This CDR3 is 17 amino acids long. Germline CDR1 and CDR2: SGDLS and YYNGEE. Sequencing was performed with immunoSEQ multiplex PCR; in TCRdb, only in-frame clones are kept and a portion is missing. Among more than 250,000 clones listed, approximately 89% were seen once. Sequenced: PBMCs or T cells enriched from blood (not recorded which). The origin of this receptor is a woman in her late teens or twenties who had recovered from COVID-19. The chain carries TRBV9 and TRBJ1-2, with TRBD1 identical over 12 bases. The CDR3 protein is CASSEVREGQGAVGYTF. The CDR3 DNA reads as TGTGCCAGCAGTGAGGTAAGAGAGGGACAGGGGGCTGTGGGCTACACCTTC.